This T cell receptor (beta chain) was sequenced during a study of blood T cells in healthy people across ages. Total RNA extraction produced at least 6 micrograms (per sample) for the study. This clonotype appeared a few times. Its antigen is still unknown. Primers used in a second PCR of roughly 6 to 12 cycles were a sample-barcoded 5' primer and a J-beta primer mix. TCRdb analysed the 5' RACE reads with MiXCR anew, one entry per CDR3 protein. The sample yields 600,000 to 800,000 distinct CDR3 sequences, under 65% seen once. Study observations and caveats: Unsorted PBMCs blocked a conclusive comparison of naive and antigen-experienced cells. It was held that the diversity estimates obtained from one million T cells were underestimates. A greater number of naive CD4+ cells and higher diversity distinguished long-lived donors from aged donors.

The clonotype comes from a woman of 80 years or more in good health. Material: blood.

CDR3 nucleotide sequence: TGCGCCAGCAGCTTGGTCCTAGCGGGAAACACCGGGGAGCTGTTTTTT. Its translation is CASSLVLAGNTGELFF. The gene calls are TRBV5-1 and TRBJ2-2; the match to TRBD2 covers 9 bases. The CDR3 sequence is 16 residues long. The J segment lost 2 bases and the V segment lost 0 bases, leaving 2 bases of the junction unmatched. Germline V gene data show CDR1 as SGHRS and CDR2 as YFSETQ.